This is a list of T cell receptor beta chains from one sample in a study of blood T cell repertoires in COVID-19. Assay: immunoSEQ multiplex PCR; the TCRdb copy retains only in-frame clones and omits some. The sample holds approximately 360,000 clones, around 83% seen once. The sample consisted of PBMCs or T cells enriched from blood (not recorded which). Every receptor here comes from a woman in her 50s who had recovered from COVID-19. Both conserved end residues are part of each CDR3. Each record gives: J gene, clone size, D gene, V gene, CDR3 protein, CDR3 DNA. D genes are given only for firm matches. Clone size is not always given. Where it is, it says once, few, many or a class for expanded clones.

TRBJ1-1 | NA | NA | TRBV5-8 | CASRDRTRLTEAFF | TGTGCCAGCAGAGACAGGACACGGCTCACTGAAGCTTTCTTT
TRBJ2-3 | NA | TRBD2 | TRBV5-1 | CASSLAQAGGTDTQYF | TGCGCCAGCAGCTTGGCCCAAGCGGGGGGCACAGATACGCAGTATTTT
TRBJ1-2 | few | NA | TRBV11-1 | CASSLSAGSYGYTF | TGTGCCAGCAGCTTAAGTGCGGGTAGCTATGGCTACACCTTC
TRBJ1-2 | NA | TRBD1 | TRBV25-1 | CASSRFGDRRGWCYGYTF | TGTGCCAGCAGTAGGTTCGGGGACAGGAGGGGTTGGTGCTATGGCTACACCTTC
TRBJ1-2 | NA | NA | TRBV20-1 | CSASDRIYGYTF | TGCAGTGCTAGTGACAGGATCTATGGCTACACCTTC
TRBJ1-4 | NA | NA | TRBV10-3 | CAISAGSNEKLFF | TGTGCCATCTCCGCAGGCTCTAATGAAAAACTGTTTTTT
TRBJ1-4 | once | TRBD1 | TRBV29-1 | CSVRTGNNEKLFF | TGCAGCGTTAGGACAGGGAATAATGAAAAACTGTTTTTT
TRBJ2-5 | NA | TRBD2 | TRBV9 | CASSNRGGYGETQYF | TGTGCCAGCAGCAACCGCGGGGGGTACGGCGAGACCCAGTACTTC
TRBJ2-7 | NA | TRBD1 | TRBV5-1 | CASSGGQGASYEQYF | TGCGCCAGCAGCGGGGGACAGGGGGCCTCCTACGAGCAGTACTTC
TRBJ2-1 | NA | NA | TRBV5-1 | CASSLGGVEQFF | TGCGCCAGCAGCTTGGGGGGAGTTGAGCAGTTCTTC
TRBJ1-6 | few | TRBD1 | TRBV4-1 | CASSQEGGSSYNSPLHF | TGCGCCAGCAGCCAAGAAGGGGGCAGCTCCTATAATTCACCCCTCCACTTT
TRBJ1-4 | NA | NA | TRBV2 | CASSVRESREKLFF | TGTGCCAGCAGTGTGAGGGAGTCGCGGGAAAAACTGTTTTTT
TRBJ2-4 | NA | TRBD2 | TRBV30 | CAWSVRGGGLAKNIQYF | TGTGCCTGGAGTGTACGGGGCGGGGGGCTAGCCAAAAACATTCAGTACTTC
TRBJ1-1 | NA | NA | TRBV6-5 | CASSGGGLEAFF | TGTGCCAGCAGCGGGGGAGGTCTTGAAGCTTTCTTT
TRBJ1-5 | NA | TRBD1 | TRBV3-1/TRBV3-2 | CASSPYRGGQPQHF | TGTGCCAGCAGCCCCTACAGGGGTGGTCAGCCCCAGCATTTT
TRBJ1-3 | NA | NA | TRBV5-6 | CASSYRRDLASGNTIYF | TGTGCCAGCAGCTATCGGAGGGATTTAGCCTCTGGAAACACCATATATTTT
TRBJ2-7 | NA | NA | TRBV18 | CASSPIGDEQYF | TGTGCCAGCTCACCAATCGGGGACGAGCAGTACTTC
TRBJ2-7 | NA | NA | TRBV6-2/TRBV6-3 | CASSYQTRANYEQYF | TGTGCCAGCAGTTATCAAACGCGAGCTAACTACGAGCAGTACTTC
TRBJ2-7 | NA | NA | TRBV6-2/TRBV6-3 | CASSYGNYYEQYF | TGTGCCAGCAGTTACGGCAACTACTACGAGCAGTACTTC
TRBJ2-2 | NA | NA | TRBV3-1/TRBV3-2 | CASSQTGREELFF | TGTGCCAGCAGCCAAACTGGGCGAGAGGAGCTGTTTTTT
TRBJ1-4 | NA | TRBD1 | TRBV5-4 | CASSFLTGANEKLFF | TGTGCCAGCAGCTTTCTGACAGGGGCAAATGAAAAACTGTTTTTT
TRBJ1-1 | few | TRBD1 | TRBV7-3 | CASSPQTGGRTEAFF | TGTGCCAGCAGCCCACAAACAGGGGGAAGGACTGAAGCTTTCTTT
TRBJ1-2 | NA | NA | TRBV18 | CASSVSPEWSYGYTF | TGTGCCAGCTCAGTATCTCCCGAGTGGAGCTATGGCTACACCTTC
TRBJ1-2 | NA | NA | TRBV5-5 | CASSLGPGQIYGYTF | TGTGCCAGCAGCTTGGGCCCTGGACAGATCTATGGCTACACCTTC
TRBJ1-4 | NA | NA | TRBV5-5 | CASSLKGGFF | TGTGCCAGCAGCTTGAAAGGAGGGTTTTTT
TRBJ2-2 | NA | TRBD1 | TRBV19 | CASSIGWAGGSSGELFF | TGTGCCAGTAGTATAGGCTGGGCAGGGGGTAGTTCCGGGGAGCTGTTTTTT
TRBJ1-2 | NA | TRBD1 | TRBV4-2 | CASSQGTGANYGYTF | TGTGCCAGCAGCCAGGGGACAGGAGCTAACTATGGCTACACCTTC
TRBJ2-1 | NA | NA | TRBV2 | CASSELPRANEQFF | TGTGCCAGCAGTGAACTCCCCCGCGCGAATGAGCAGTTCTTC
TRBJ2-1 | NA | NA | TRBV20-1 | CSASPNEQFF | TGCAGTGCTAGTCCTAATGAGCAGTTCTTC
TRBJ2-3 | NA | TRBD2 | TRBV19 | CASSRAPGLAGGDTQYF | TGTGCCAGTAGTAGAGCACCGGGACTAGCGGGAGGGGATACGCAGTATTTT
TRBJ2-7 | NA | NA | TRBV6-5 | CASSYSALVQPYEQYF | TGTGCCAGCAGTTACTCCGCGCTAGTCCAACCCTACGAGCAGTACTTC
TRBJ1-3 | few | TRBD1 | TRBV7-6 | CASSLTGFSSGNTIYF | TGTGCCAGCAGCTTGACAGGGTTTAGCTCTGGAAACACCATATATTTT
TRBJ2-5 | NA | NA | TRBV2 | CASSEGLGRQETQYF | TGTGCCAGCAGTGAAGGATTGGGCAGACAAGAGACCCAGTACTTC
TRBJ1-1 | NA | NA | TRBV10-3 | CAISTSHTEAFF | TGTGCCATCAGTACCAGTCACACTGAAGCTTTCTTT
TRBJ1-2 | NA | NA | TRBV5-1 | CASSPKPDYGYTF | TGCGCCAGCAGCCCCAAGCCGGACTATGGCTACACCTTC
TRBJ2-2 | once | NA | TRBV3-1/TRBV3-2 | CASSHLTGELFF | TGTGCCAGCAGCCATCTTACCGGGGAGCTGTTTTTT
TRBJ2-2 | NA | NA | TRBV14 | CASSQGAGELFF | TGTGCCAGCAGCCAGGGGGCAGGGGAGCTGTTTTTT
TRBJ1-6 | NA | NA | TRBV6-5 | CASSSSGGHNSPLHF | TGTGCCAGCAGTTCCTCGGGGGGTCATAATTCACCCCTCCACTTT
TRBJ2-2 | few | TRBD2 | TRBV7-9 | CASSKAGTGELFF | TGTGCCAGCAGTAAAGCGGGGACCGGGGAGCTGTTTTTT
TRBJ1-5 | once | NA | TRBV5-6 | CASSLIGGGNQPQHF | TGTGCCAGCAGCTTGATCGGCGGGGGCAATCAGCCCCAGCATTTT
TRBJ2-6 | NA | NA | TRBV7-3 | CASSPESLWYNVLTF | TGTGCCAGCAGCCCGGAGTCGCTCTGGTACAACGTCCTGACTTTC
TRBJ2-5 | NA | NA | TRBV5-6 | CASSFSTIRETQYF | TGTGCCAGCAGCTTTTCGACAATCCGGGAGACCCAGTACTTC
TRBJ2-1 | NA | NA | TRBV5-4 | CASSLSRGNEQFF | TGTGCCAGCAGCTTGAGTCGAGGGAATGAGCAGTTCTTC
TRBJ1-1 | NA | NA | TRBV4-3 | CASSHGSGTEAFF | TGCGCCAGCAGCCACGGTTCAGGCACTGAAGCTTTCTTT
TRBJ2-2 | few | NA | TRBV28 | CASSFQRWGELFF | TGTGCCAGCAGCTTCCAGCGCTGGGGGGAGCTGTTTTTT
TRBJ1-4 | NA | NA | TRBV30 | CAAPGPGEKLFF | TGTGCCGCACCCGGCCCAGGGGAAAAACTGTTTTTT
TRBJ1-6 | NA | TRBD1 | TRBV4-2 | CASSQDLGTGSLVSDSPLHF | TGTGCCAGCAGCCAAGATTTAGGGACAGGGAGCCTCGTGAGCGATTCACCCCTCCACTTT
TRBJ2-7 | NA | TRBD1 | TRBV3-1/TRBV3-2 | CASRAGGSGTYEQYF | TGTGCCAGCAGAGCAGGGGGCTCGGGGACCTACGAGCAGTACTTC
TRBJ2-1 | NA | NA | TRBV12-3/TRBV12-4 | CASRGGNEQFF | TGTGCCAGCAGGGGGGGTAATGAGCAGTTCTTC
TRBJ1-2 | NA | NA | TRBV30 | CAWRRRVSGYTF | TGTGCCTGGAGGCGGAGGGTGAGTGGCTACACCTTC
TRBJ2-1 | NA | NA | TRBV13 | CASRKWGGGSEQFF | TGTGCCAGCAGAAAATGGGGGGGCGGATCTGAGCAGTTCTTC
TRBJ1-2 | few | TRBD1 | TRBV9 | CASSIGTGLNYGYTF | TGTGCCAGCAGCATCGGGACAGGGCTTAACTATGGCTACACCTTC
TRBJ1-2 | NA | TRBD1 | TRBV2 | CASSRQGVQYGYTF | TGTGCCAGCAGCAGGCAGGGGGTGCAATATGGCTACACCTTC